Described below is a single T cell receptor beta chain sequence and its context. This CDR3 region has 15 residues. Germline V lookup: CDR1 SEHNR, CDR2 FQNEAQ (reference sequence). V lost 7 bases to trimming and J lost 6 bases; unmatched junction nucleotides: 11. This sample was taken from a study of blood T cell repertoires in COVID-19. Profiled with immunoSEQ multiplex PCR; TCRdb holds only in-frame clones, not every one. This table holds 140,000 to 150,000 clones, roughly 89% found once. The clonotype was recovered from a man aged 60 to 69 with active or convalescent COVID-19. The chain is built from TRBV7-9 and TRBJ2-3; 9 bases are a match to TRBD2. Sequences were obtained from peripheral blood. The CDR3 loop is CASTPPAGGPDTQYF. The CDR3 nucleotides are TGTGCCAGCACCCCGCCAGCGGGAGGACCCGATACGCAGTATTTT.